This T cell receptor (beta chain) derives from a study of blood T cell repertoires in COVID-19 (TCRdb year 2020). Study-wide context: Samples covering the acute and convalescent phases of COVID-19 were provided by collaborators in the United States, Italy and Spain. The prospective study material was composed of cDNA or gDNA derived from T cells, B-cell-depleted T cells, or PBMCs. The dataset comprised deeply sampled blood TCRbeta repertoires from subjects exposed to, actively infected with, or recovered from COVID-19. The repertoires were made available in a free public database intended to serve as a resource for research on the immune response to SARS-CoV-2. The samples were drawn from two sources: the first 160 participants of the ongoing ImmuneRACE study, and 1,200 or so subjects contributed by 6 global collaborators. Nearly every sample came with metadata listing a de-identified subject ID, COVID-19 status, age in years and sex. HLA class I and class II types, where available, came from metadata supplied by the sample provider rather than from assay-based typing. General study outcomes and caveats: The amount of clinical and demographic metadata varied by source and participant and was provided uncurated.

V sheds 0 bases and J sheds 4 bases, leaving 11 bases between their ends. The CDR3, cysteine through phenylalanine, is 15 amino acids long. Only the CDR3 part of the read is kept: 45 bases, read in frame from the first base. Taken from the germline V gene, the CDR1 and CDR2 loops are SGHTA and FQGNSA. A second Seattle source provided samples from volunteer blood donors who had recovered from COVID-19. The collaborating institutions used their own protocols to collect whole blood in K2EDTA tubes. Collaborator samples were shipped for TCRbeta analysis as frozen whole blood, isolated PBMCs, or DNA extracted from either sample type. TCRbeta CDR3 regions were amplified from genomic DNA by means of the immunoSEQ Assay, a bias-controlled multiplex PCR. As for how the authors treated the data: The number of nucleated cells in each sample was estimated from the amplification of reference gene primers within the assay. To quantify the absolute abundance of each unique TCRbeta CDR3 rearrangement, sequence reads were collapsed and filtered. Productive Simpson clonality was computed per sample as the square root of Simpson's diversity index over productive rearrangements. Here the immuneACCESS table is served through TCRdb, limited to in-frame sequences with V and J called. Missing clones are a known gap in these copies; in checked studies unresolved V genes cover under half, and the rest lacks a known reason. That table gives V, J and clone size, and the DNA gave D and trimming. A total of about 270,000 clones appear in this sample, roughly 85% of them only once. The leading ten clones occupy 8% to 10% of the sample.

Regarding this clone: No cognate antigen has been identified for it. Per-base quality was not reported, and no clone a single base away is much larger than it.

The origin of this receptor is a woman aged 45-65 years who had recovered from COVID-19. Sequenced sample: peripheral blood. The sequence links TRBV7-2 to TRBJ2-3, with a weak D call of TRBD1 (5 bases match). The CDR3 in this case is CASSLAAGFPDTQYF. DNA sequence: TGTGCCAGCAGCTTAGCGGCAGGGTTCCCAGATACGCAGTATTTT. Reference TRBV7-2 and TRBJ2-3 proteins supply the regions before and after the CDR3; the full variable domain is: GAGVSQSPSNKVTEKGKDVELRCDPISGHTALYWYRQSLGQGLEFLIYFQGNSAPDKSGLPSDRFSAERTGGSVSTLTIQRTQQEDSAVYLCASSLAAGFPDTQYFGPGTRLTVL.